The 2 T cell receptor beta chains below come from one sample, sequenced in a study of response to subunit inactivated influenza vaccine. Each CDR3 protein gets one entry after TCRdb re-called the RT-PCR reads with MiXCR. The sample shows about 540,000 distinct CDR3 sequences, 14% of them seen only once. Here the sequenced sample was PBMCs from blood, taken 11 to 12 days after vaccination. Receptor source: a man aged 50 to 60 who received an inactivated influenza vaccine.

The chain joins TRBV19 to TRBJ2-4; TRBD1 matches at 9 bases. Germline CDR1 is LNHDA and CDR2 is SQIVND (reference sequence). The CDR3 is 15 residues long. Trimming took 5 bases from V and 6 from J; bases not matched to a gene: 8. The CDR3 DNA reads as TGTGCCAGTAGTGAACCCGGGACAGGGAGAAACATTCAGTACTTC. This codes for CASSEPGTGRNIQYF. Based on the CDR3 plus reference TRBV19 and TRBJ2-4, the full variable domain is DGGITQSPKYLFRKEGQNVTLSCEQNLNHDAMYWYRQDPGQGLRLIYYSQIVNDFQKGDIAEGYSVSREKKESFPLTVTSAQKNPTAFYLCASSEPGTGRNIQYFGAGTRLSVL.

This clonotype has more than one count but fewer than ten. The J gene is TRBJ2-1, the V gene TRBV18; 8 nucleotides line up with TRBD2. CDR3 length: 14 amino acids. V shed 3 bases, J shed 6 bases, and the junction held 4 bases outside the gene matches. Germline V gene data show CDR1 as KGHSH and CDR2 as LQKENI. CDR3 nucleotide sequence: TGTGCCAGCTCACCCAGCCTAGCGGGCAATGAGCAGTTCTTC. Protein: CASSPSLAGNEQFF.